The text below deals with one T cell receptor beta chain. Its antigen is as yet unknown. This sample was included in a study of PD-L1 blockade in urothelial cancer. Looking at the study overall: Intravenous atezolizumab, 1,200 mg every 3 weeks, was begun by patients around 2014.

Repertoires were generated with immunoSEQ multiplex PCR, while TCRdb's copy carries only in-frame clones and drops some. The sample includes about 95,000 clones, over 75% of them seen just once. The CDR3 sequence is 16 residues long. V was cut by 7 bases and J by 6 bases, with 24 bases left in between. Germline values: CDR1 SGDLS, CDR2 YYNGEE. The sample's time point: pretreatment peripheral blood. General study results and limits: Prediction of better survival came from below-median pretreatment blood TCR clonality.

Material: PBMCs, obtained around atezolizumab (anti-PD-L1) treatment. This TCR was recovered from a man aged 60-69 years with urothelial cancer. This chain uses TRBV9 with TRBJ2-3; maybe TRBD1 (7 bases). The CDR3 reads CASCGDSDEVCDTQYF. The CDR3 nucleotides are TGTGCCAGCTGCGGGGACAGCGACGAGGTTTGCGATACGCAGTATTTT. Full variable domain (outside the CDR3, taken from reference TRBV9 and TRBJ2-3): DSGVTQTPKHLITATGQRVTLRCSPRSGDLSVYWYQQSLDQGLQFLIQYYNGEERAKGNILERFSAQQFPDLHSELNLSSLELGDSALYFCASCGDSDEVCDTQYFGPGTRLTVL.